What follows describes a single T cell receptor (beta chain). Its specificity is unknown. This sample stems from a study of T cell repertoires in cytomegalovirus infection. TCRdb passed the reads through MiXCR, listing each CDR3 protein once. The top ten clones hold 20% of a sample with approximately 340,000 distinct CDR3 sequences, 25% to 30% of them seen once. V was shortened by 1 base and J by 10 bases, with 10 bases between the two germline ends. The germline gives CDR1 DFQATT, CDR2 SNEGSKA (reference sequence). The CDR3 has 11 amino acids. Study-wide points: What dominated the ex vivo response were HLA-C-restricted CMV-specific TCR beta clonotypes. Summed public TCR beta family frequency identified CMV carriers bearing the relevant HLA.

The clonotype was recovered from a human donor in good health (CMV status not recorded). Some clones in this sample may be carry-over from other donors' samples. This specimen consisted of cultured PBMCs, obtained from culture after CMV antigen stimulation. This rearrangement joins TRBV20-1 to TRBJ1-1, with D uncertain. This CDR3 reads CSARGQSGAFF. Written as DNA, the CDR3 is TGCAGTGCTAGAGGGCAGAGCGGAGCTTTCTTT.